The clone carrying this T cell receptor (beta chain) was detected a few times. Its target is not known. A second PCR of 7 to 11 cycles used a sample-barcoded 5' primer and a J-beta primer mix. Tags on each cDNA molecule came from a template-switch adaptor with 12 random nucleotides. Per sample, CDR3-containing paired-end reads numbered at least 2.5 million. MiXCR, run by TCRdb on the 5' RACE reads, gives a single entry per CDR3 protein. Counted here are about 670,000 distinct CDR3 sequences, over 40% occurring once; the ten biggest clones make up around 30%. CDR1 MNHEY and CDR2 SVGEGT come from the germline V gene. The CDR3 consists of 13 residues. V shed 6 bases and J shed 1 base, with 9 bases lying between them. This entry belongs to a study of blood T cells in healthy people across ages. Regarding the study as a whole: Long-lived donors carried more naive CD4+ cells and greater diversity than aged donors.

The chain carries TRBV6-2 or TRBV6-3 and TRBJ2-5, with D unresolved. The TCR sequence derives from an elderly man in good health. The specimen sequenced was blood. CDR3 DNA sequence: TGTGCCAGCAGAAGGAGTAGCCAAGAGACCCAGTACTTC. Amino acid sequence: CASRRSSQETQYF.